These 2 T cell receptor beta chains originate from one sample sequenced in a study of shared clonotypes between healthy human individuals. The naive CD8 population came from CD45RO-negative cells selected for CCR7, without terminally differentiated effector memory CD45RA+ cells. Sequencing used immunoSEQ multiplex PCR; TCRdb keeps in-frame clones, though not all of them. The sample lists hundreds of thousands of clones, roughly 98% occurring once. The sequencing sample was made of naive CD8+ T cells sorted from blood. All receptors come from a man aged 25 to 40 in good health.

In its sample, this clone was seen a few times. V gene TRBV2 combines with J gene TRBJ2-1; TRBD1 matches 9 bases. Germline-derived CDR1 and CDR2 are SNHLY and FYNNEI. J gave up 6 bases and V 6 bases, and 9 bases lay outside the gene matches. The length of the CDR3 is 15 residues. CDR3 coding DNA: TGTGCCAGCAGGGCCGGGACAGGGTTCAGCAATGAGCAGTTCTTC. Translating it yields CASRAGTGFSNEQFF. Filled out from reference TRBV2 and TRBJ2-1, the complete variable domain reads EPEVTQTPSHQVTQMGQEVILRCVPISNHLYFYWYRQILGQKVEFLVSFYNNEISEKSEIFDDQFSVERPDGSNFTLKIRSTKLEDSAMYFCASRAGTGFSNEQFFGPGTRLTVL.

This chain links TRBV28 with TRBJ1-2; possible D gene TRBD1, 6 bases. Per the germline V gene, CDR1 is MDHEN and CDR2 is SYDVKM. V was trimmed by 5 bases and J by 5 bases, leaving 18 bases between them. The CDR3 runs to 15 residues. CDR3 region: CASSIPVAGAYGYTF. CDR3 nucleotides: TGTGCCAGCAGTATACCAGTCGCGGGGGCTTATGGCTACACCTTC.